These 11 T cell receptor beta chains share one sample of origin, sequenced in a study of blood T cell repertoires in COVID-19 (dated by TCRdb to between 2020 and 2021). Receptor amplification or capture employed the immunoSEQ multiplex PCR assay. TCRdb stores this immuneACCESS table with in-frame sequences only. Part of the clones is absent; in the studies checked, under half of the shortfall reflects unresolved V genes, and no reason is known for the rest. Across this sample there are 400,000 to 450,000 clones, with roughly 88% seen only once. More than 1.4% of the sample goes to the ten largest clones. The sequenced sample was peripheral blood. All receptors come from a woman in her 30s with active or convalescent COVID-19.

The chain has TRBV18 and TRBJ2-3, with TRBD1 matching over 9 bases. This CDR3 region has 16 residues. The germline V gene has CDR1 KGHSH and CDR2 LQKENI. V gave up 5 bases and J gave up 3 bases; unmatched junction bases: 9. Here the CDR3 DNA reads TGTGCCAGCTCAACCACTCCGGGACAGGGTACAGATACGCAGTATTTT. Protein: CASSTTPGQGTDTQYF.

This rearrangement joins TRBV4-1 to TRBJ2-7, with D tentatively TRBD1 (6 bases). V was cut by 4 bases and J by 6 bases, with 19 bases left in between. Germline CDR1 reads MGHRA; CDR2 reads YSYEKL. This CDR3 spans 15 amino acids. As DNA, the CDR3 is TGCGCCAGCAGCCCCGCCCTACAGGGTACCGGCGAGCAGTACTTC. Translating gives CASSPALQGTGEQYF.

This chain joins TRBV21-1 and TRBJ1-4; TRBD1, as called in the table, went unchecked against the DNA. TRBV21-1 is a documented pseudogene. The CDR3 has 18 amino acids. CDR3 bases: TGTGCCAGCAGCAAAACGAAGGGGCAGGGGTTGTCGTTTGAAAAACTGTTTTTT. It codes for CASSKTKGQGLSFEKLFF.

This clone has just one count. This sequence joins TRBV5-1 and TRBJ1-1; TRBD1 matches 7 bases. Losses at the gene ends were 4 bases for V and 1 base for J; bases not matched to a gene: 4. The CDR3 contains 14 residues. Germline values: CDR1 SGHRS, CDR2 YFSETQ. CDR3 in DNA: TGCGCCAGCAGCATAGGGACAGAGAACACTGAAGCTTTCTTT. This sequence encodes CASSIGTENTEAFF.

The chain carries TRBV5-1 and TRBJ1-1, with D possibly being TRBD1 (6 bases). The V and J ends lost 3 bases and 11 bases respectively, with 17 bases between them. The CDR3 runs 13 residues. The germline gives CDR1 SGHRS, CDR2 YFSETQ. This chain's CDR3 is CASSSAQGLGAFF. The CDR3 bases are TGCGCCAGCAGCTCTGCACAGGGTCTTGGTGCTTTCTTT.

The chain couples TRBV7-2 to TRBJ1-5; 7 bases line up with TRBD1. Germline V lookup: CDR1 SGHTA, CDR2 FQGNSA. V lost 4 bases to trimming and J lost 5 bases; unmatched junction nucleotides: 8. The CDR3 consists of 15 residues. CDR3 nucleotides: TGTGCCAGCAGCTATTCGGGGACAGAATATCAGCCCCAGCATTTT. Translated: CASSYSGTEYQPQHF.

The V call is TRBV4-2, the J call TRBJ2-3; no clear D. V was clipped by 0 bases and J by 0 bases, with 10 bases between them. The CDR3 sequence is 16 residues long. Germline assignment: CDR1 LGHNA and CDR2 YNFKEQ. The CDR3 DNA reads as TGTGCCAGCAGCCAAGATCTCAGCGAGAGCACAGATACGCAGTATTTT. Encoded protein: CASSQDLSESTDTQYF.

The rearrangement joins TRBV6-5 to TRBJ2-7; TRBD1 agrees at 9 bases. The CDR3 length is 15 residues. Trimming cost V 3 bases and J 4 bases; bases outside gene matches: 7. Germline-derived CDR1 and CDR2 are MNHEY and SVGAGI. CDR3 amino acids: CASSYSGTGQYEQYF. Here the CDR3 DNA reads TGTGCCAGCAGTTATTCTGGGACAGGGCAATACGAGCAGTACTTC.

The chain recombines TRBV19 with TRBJ1-1; 7 bases agree with TRBD1. The germline V gene has CDR1 LNHDA and CDR2 SQIVND (reference sequence). CDR3 size: 13 residues. The J segment lost 11 bases and the V segment lost 0 bases, leaving 6 bases of the junction unmatched. The CDR3 loop reads CASSIDLQGYAFF. CDR3 in DNA: TGTGCCAGTAGTATAGACTTACAGGGGTACGCTTTCTTT.

This sequence joins TRBV10-3 and TRBJ2-3; D unclear. Per the germline V gene, CDR1 is ENHRY and CDR2 is SYGVKD. The CDR3 covers 15 residues. V lost 4 bases and J 4 bases, leaving 15 bases between the germline ends. CDR3 residues: CAISVVLGVPDTQYF. CDR3 DNA: TGTGCCATCAGTGTAGTTCTCGGAGTTCCAGATACGCAGTATTTT.

The table lists this clone with a count of one. The chain joins TRBV2 to TRBJ2-5; D is unclear. Germline values: CDR1 SNHLY, CDR2 FYNNEI. This CDR3 comprises 13 residues. The ends were cut back, 7 bases at V and 2 bases at J, with 11 bases in the middle. This CDR3 is CASNRLGQETQYF. The CDR3, as DNA: TGTGCCAGCAATAGACTCGGGCAAGAGACCCAGTACTTC.